The 11 T cell receptor beta chains reported below all come from one sample, sequenced in a study of T cell repertoires in cytomegalovirus infection. TCRdb analysed the reads with MiXCR anew, one entry per CDR3 protein. The table shows about 360,000 distinct CDR3 sequences, with 15% to 20% occurring only once. The sequencing input was PBMCs. The receptors stem from a human donor in good health (CMV status not recorded). Some clones in this sample may be carry-over from other donors' samples.

The sample holds many counts of this clonotype. The rearrangement joins TRBV12-5 to TRBJ2-5, with D unresolved. The germline V gene has CDR1 LGHNT and CDR2 FRNRAP. The CDR3 has 13 amino acids. Trimming took off 1 base at V and 5 bases at J, with 8 bases between the two ends. The CDR3 sequence: CASGLGQGETQYF. The CDR3 DNA reads TGTGCTAGTGGTTTGGGCCAAGGGGAGACCCAGTACTTC.

This clonotype came up many times. V and J are TRBV6-2 or TRBV6-3 and TRBJ2-5; either TRBD1 or TRBD2 may fit D (5 bases each). From germline, CDR1 is MNHEY and CDR2 SVGEGT. V lost 8 bases and J 6 bases, leaving 19 bases between the germline ends. This CDR3 contains 14 residues. The CDR3 reads CASEGTAVLKTQYF. CDR3 bases: TGTGCCAGCGAAGGGACGGCCGTGTTGAAGACCCAGTACTTC.

The V call is TRBV9, the J call TRBJ2-2; TRBD1 matches at 10 bases. The V segment lost 0 bases and the J segment 5 bases; nucleotides outside the gene matches: 4. The CDR3 extends over 16 amino acids. The germline V gene has CDR1 SGDLS and CDR2 YYNGEE. The chain's CDR3 is CASSVATGGATGELFF. DNA for the CDR3: TGTGCCAGCAGCGTAGCGACAGGGGGCGCGACCGGGGAGCTGTTTTTT. The whole variable domain, remainder taken from reference TRBV9 and TRBJ2-2, is DSGVTQTPKHLITATGQRVTLRCSPRSGDLSVYWYQQSLDQGLQFLIQYYNGEERAKGNILERFSAQQFPDLHSELNLSSLELGDSALYFCASSVATGGATGELFFGEGSRLTVL.

This clonotype appeared many times. The chain carries TRBV7-2 and TRBJ1-1; no definite D call. This CDR3 contains 15 residues. With 5 bases removed from V and 4 bases from J, the gap between germline ends came to 17 bases. Germline values: CDR1 SGHTA, CDR2 FQGNSA. CDR3 residues: CASSPGWGDTTEAFF. The CDR3 DNA is TGTGCCAGCAGCCCCGGTTGGGGTGATACCACTGAAGCTTTCTTT.

This clonotype was picked up many times. The CDR3 protein is CASSFGLNTGELFF. DNA of the CDR3: TGTGCCAGCAGCTTCGGACTAAACACCGGGGAGCTGTTTTTT. The chain uses TRBV7-2 and TRBJ2-2; maybe TRBD2 (6 bases). CDR1 and CDR2 (germline): SGHTA, FQGNSA. V dropped 3 bases and J dropped 2 bases, with 7 bases sitting between them. The CDR3 extends over 14 amino acids.

This clonotype was counted many times. The gene calls are TRBV7-2 and TRBJ1-2; 11 nucleotides agree with TRBD1. The CDR3 contains 15 residues. V gave up 4 bases and J gave up 8 bases; unmatched junction bases: 9. Germline-derived CDR1 and CDR2 are SGHTA and FQGNSA. The CDR3 loop is CASSSWTGGDRGYTF. The CDR3 DNA sequence: TGTGCCAGCAGCTCCTGGACAGGGGGCGATCGGGGCTACACCTTC. The whole variable domain, remainder taken from reference TRBV7-2 and TRBJ1-2, is GAGVSQSPSNKVTEKGKDVELRCDPISGHTALYWYRQSLGQGLEFLIYFQGNSAPDKSGLPSDRFSAERTGGSVSTLTIQRTQQEDSAVYLCASSSWTGGDRGYTFGSGTRLTVV.

This clonotype was recorded a few times. The chain has TRBV4-2 and TRBJ1-4, with D possibly being TRBD1 (5 bases). CDR1 LGHNA and CDR2 YNFKEQ come from the germline V gene. The V end lost 0 bases, the J end lost 8 bases, and 13 bases lay between the germline ends. This CDR3 comprises 15 residues. The CDR3 region is CASSQEGGPGEKLFF. The CDR3 nucleotides read TGTGCCAGCAGCCAAGAGGGGGGACCAGGGGAAAAACTGTTTTTT.

The table lists this clonotype with many counts. V usage is TRBV7-2 and J usage is TRBJ1-1, with D unresolved. CDR3 length: 14 amino acids. Trimming shortened V by 5 bases and J by 6 bases, and 16 bases separated the two germline ends. Per the germline V gene, CDR1 is SGHTA and CDR2 is FQGNSA. The chain's CDR3 is CASSPSRGKAEAFF. CDR3 sequence (DNA): TGTGCCAGCAGCCCCTCCCGGGGAAAGGCTGAAGCTTTCTTT.

J is TRBJ2-7 and V is TRBV11-2; D is unclear. The germline gives CDR1 SGHAT, CDR2 FQNNGV. The CDR3 loop spans 16 amino acids. Between the trimmed V and J ends, which lost 2 bases and 6 bases, there was a span of 20 bases. CDR3 loop: CASSLRGQLRPFEQYF. The CDR3 nucleotides are TGTGCCAGCAGCTTACGTGGGCAGTTACGACCCTTCGAGCAGTACTTC.

The chain links TRBV19 to TRBJ1-5, with D possibly matching TRBD1 (5 bases). The CDR3 spans 13 residues. With 7 bases removed from V and 7 bases from J, the gap between germline ends came to 14 bases. Germline CDR1 is LNHDA and CDR2 is SQIVND (reference sequence). The CDR3 protein is CASTGDVRQPQHF. The CDR3 nucleotides are TGTGCCAGTACGGGGGATGTGCGACAGCCCCAGCATTTT.

There are many counts of this clonotype. V gene TRBV7-2 combines with J gene TRBJ1-2; D is perhaps TRBD1 (5 bases). CDR3 size: 14 residues. Germline CDR1 reads SGHTA; CDR2 reads FQGNSA. V dropped 2 bases and J dropped 6 bases, with 13 bases sitting between them. The CDR3, as DNA: TGTGCCAGCAGCTTATACGGGGCGGAAAATGGCTACACCTTC. Amino acid sequence: CASSLYGAENGYTF.